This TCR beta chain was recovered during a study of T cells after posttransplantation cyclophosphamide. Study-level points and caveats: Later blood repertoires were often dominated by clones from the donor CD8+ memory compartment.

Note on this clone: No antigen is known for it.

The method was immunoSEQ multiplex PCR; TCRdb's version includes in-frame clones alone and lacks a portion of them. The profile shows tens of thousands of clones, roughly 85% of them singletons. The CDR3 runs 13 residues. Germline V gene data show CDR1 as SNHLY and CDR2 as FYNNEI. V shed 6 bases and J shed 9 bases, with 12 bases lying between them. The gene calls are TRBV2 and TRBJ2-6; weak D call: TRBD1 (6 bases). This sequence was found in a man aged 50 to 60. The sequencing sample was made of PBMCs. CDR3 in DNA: TGTGCCAGCAGGTGGGACACTAACAACGTCCTGACTTTC. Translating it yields CASRWDTNNVLTF.